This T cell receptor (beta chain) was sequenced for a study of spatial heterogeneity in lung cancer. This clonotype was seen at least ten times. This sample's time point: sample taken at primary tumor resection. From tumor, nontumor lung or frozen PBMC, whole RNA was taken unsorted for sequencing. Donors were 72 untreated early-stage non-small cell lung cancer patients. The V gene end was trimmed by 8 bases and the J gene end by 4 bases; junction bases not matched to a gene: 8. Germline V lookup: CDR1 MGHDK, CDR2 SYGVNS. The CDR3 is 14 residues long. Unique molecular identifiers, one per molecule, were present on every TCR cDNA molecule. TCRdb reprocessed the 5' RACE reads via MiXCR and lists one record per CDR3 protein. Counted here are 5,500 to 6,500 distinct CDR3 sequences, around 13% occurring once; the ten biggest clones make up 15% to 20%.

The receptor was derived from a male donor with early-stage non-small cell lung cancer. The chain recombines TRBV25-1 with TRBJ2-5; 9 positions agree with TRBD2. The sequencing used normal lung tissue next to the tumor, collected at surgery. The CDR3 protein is CASGIAGVLETQYF. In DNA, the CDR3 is TGTGCCAGCGGTATAGCGGGAGTTCTAGAGACCCAGTACTTC.